The 29 T cell receptor beta chains presented below share a single source sample, sequenced in a study of T cell changes during pregnancy in multiple sclerosis. Produced via immunoSEQ multiplex PCR; TCRdb's table is partial and in-frame only. Among about 39,000 clones listed, 93% were seen once. The material was CD4+ T cells from peripheral blood mononuclear cells, obtained in the first trimester of pregnancy. The receptors originated from a female donor with multiple sclerosis, enrolled in a pregnancy study.

The chain carries TRBV4-1 and TRBJ1-1; 10 bases match TRBD1. The CDR3 runs 15 residues. Germline loops: CDR1 MGHRA, CDR2 YSYEKL. The V gene end was trimmed by 4 bases and the J gene end by 9 bases; junction bases not matched to a gene: 11. CDR3 DNA sequence: TGCGCCAGCAGCCCTTACCCGGACAGGGGGACTAAAGCTTTCTTT. This gives the protein CASSPYPDRGTKAFF.

This rearrangement joins TRBV25-1 to TRBJ1-6; D gene uncertain. This CDR3 has 16 residues. Germline V gene data show CDR1 as MGHDK and CDR2 as SYGVNS. The germline V and J ends were trimmed by 1 base and 3 bases, with 10 bases remaining between them. The CDR3 coding sequence is TGTGCCAGCAGTGAATCCCTAGCCTTCTATAATTCACCCCTCCACTTT. This gives the protein CASSESLAFYNSPLHF.

The rearrangement links TRBV19 to TRBJ1-2; D is undetermined. Germline values: CDR1 LNHDA, CDR2 SQIVND (reference sequence). This CDR3 has 15 amino acids. Trimming took off 0 bases at V and 2 bases at J, with 10 bases between the two ends. CDR3 in DNA: TGTGCCAGTAGTATAGACCAGGAAACGAACTATGGCTACACCTTC. This translates into CASSIDQETNYGYTF. Full variable domain (missing parts from reference TRBV19 and TRBJ1-2): DGGITQSPKYLFRKEGQNVTLSCEQNLNHDAMYWYRQDPGQGLRLIYYSQIVNDFQKGDIAEGYSVSREKKESFPLTVTSAQKNPTAFYLCASSIDQETNYGYTFGSGTRLTVV.

This clone was detected once. This chain uses TRBV5-4 with TRBJ1-2; D gene uncertain. Germline V gives CDR1 SGHNT, CDR2 YYREEE (reference sequence). V lost 1 base and J lost 5, with 12 bases in between. The CDR3 extends over 14 amino acids. The CDR3 spells CASSLLTPLYGYTF. The DNA for the CDR3 is TGTGCCAGCAGCTTGCTTACCCCTCTATATGGCTACACCTTC.

V usage is TRBV6-1 and J usage is TRBJ2-1; D possibly corresponds to TRBD2 (6 bases). CDR1 and CDR2 (germline): MNHNS, SASEGT. Trimming stripped 6 bases from V and 0 bases from J, with 9 bases between. The CDR3 has 14 residues. The CDR3 nucleotides read TGTGCCAGCAGACGGGGAGGCTCCTACAATGAGCAGTTCTTC. Its protein product is CASRRGGSYNEQFF.

The chain links TRBV9 to TRBJ2-7; weak D call: TRBD2 (5 bases). Trimming removed 0 bases at V and 0 bases at J, with 7 bases between. This CDR3 spans 14 amino acids. CDR1 is SGDLS, CDR2 YYNGEE, per germline. The CDR3 DNA follows: TGTGCCAGCAGCGTAGAAGCGGCCTCCTACGAGCAGTACTTC. It translates to CASSVEAASYEQYF.

The chain recombines TRBV6-6 with TRBJ1-2; D gene ambiguous. Looked up from germline, CDR1 is MNHNY and CDR2 is SVGAGI (reference sequence). The CDR3 totals 14 residues. V lost 10 bases and J lost 4, with 19 bases in between. CDR3 bases: TGTGCCACCAGAATTGCAGGCGACCCCTATGGCTACACCTTC. It encodes CATRIAGDPYGYTF.

The chain recombines TRBV10-1 with TRBJ2-5, with TRBD1 identical over 10 bases. There are 16 residues in the CDR3. Germline-derived CDR1 and CDR2 are WNHNN and SYGVQD (reference sequence). Trimming at V came to 4 bases and at J to 5 bases, leaving 10 bases not matched to a gene. CDR3 DNA sequence: TGCGCCAGCAGTGCTGGGGACAGGGGTTTGGCGGAGACCCAGTACTTC. Translating gives CASSAGDRGLAETQYF.

This clone was found once. The chain uses TRBV7-3 and TRBJ2-5, with 11 positions matching TRBD2. CDR3 size: 17 residues. V shed 5 bases, J shed 3 bases, and the junction held 11 bases outside the gene matches. Germline V CDR1 and CDR2: SGHTA, FQGTGA. The CDR3 nucleotides are TGTGCCAGCAGCGTCACTAGCGGGGGCCTATACAAAGAGACCCAGTACTTC. Protein sequence: CASSVTSGGLYKETQYF.

This chain uses TRBV7-2 with TRBJ1-4, with D maybe TRBD1 (5 bases). V was shortened by 1 base and J by 5 bases, with 11 bases between the two germline ends. CDR1 is SGHTA and CDR2 is FQGNSA in the germline V gene. This CDR3 is 15 amino acids long. CDR3 DNA sequence: TGTGCCAGCAGCTTAGTGCCAGGGATAAATGAAAAACTGTTTTTT. It translates to CASSLVPGINEKLFF.

V usage is TRBV27 and J usage is TRBJ2-7, with 7 bases lining up with TRBD2. The trim removed 6 bases at V and 2 bases at J, leaving 13 bases unmatched. The CDR3 consists of 16 residues. Germline loops: CDR1 MNHEY, CDR2 SMNVEV (reference sequence). The CDR3 region is CASSSRGDTGTYEQYF. CDR3 in DNA: TGTGCCAGCAGCTCTCGGGGGGATACGGGGACCTACGAGCAGTACTTC.

This chain joins TRBV18 and TRBJ2-3, with 7 bases identical to TRBD2. Germline CDR1 KGHSH, CDR2 LQKENI. V gave up 2 bases and J gave up 7 bases; unmatched junction bases: 3. The CDR3 extends over 13 amino acids. The CDR3 region is CASSPREGYTQYF. The CDR3 DNA sequence: TGTGCCAGCTCACCAAGGGAGGGATATACGCAGTATTTT.

This clone is medium-sized within its sample. The CDR3 nucleotides read TGTGCCACCAGCGGAAGGGGTGGCTATGGCTACACCTTC. Protein product: CATSGRGGYGYTF. The chain employs TRBV15 and TRBJ1-2; tentatively, D is TRBD1 (5 bases). V was trimmed by 5 bases and J by 4 bases, leaving 11 bases between them. From germline, CDR1 is LNHNV and CDR2 YYDKDF (reference sequence). CDR3 size: 13 residues. The full variable domain, with the rest looked up from reference TRBV15 and TRBJ1-2, is DAMVIQNPRYQVTQFGKPVTLSCSQTLNHNVMYWYQQKSSQAPKLLFHYYDKDFNNEADTPDNFQSRRPNTSFCFLDIRSPGLGDTAMYLCATSGRGGYGYTFGSGTRLTVV.

The DNA for the CDR3 is TGTGCCAGCAGCGTGGACAGGGTTGCCACTGAAGCTTTCTTT. Protein: CASSVDRVATEAFF. The chain joins TRBV9 to TRBJ1-1; 8 bases line up with TRBD1. Per germline, CDR1 SGDLS and CDR2 YYNGEE. V lost 2 bases to trimming and J lost 4 bases; unmatched junction nucleotides: 4. The CDR3 is 14 residues long.

This chain uses TRBV11-2 with TRBJ2-3, with D perhaps matching TRBD2 (7 bases). Trimming removed 4 bases at V and 4 bases at J, with 18 bases between. Germline CDR1 and CDR2: SGHAT and FQNNGV. This CDR3 comprises 16 residues. This CDR3 reads CASSSRGGGPPDTQYF. The CDR3 DNA follows: TGTGCCAGCAGCTCCCGAGGGGGGGGGCCTCCAGATACGCAGTATTTT.

The chain couples TRBV18 to TRBJ2-7; 11 positions match TRBD2. Trimming at V came to 5 bases and at J to 6 bases, leaving 9 bases not matched to a gene. The CDR3 contains 15 residues. The germline V gene has CDR1 KGHSH and CDR2 LQKENI. This CDR3 reads CASSFSGLAVAEQYF. As DNA, the CDR3 is TGTGCCAGCTCATTCTCGGGACTAGCGGTCGCCGAGCAGTACTTC.

The chain employs TRBV13 and TRBJ1-2, with D perhaps TRBD1 (6 bases). The V and J ends lost 3 bases and 3 bases respectively, with 23 bases between them. CDR3 length: 18 amino acids. Germline lookup yields CDR1 PRHDT and CDR2 FYEKMQ (reference sequence). CDR3 nucleotide sequence: TGTGCCAGCAGCTTGGGGGGGCACATCTCCCCAGGTCACTATGGCTACACCTTC. This encodes CASSLGGHISPGHYGYTF.

The chain joins TRBV2 to TRBJ2-5, with D uncertain. The germline CDR1 and CDR2 sequences are SNHLY and FYNNEI. The CDR3 is 12 amino acids. V lost 5 bases and J 5 bases, leaving 9 bases between the germline ends. In DNA form, the CDR3 reads TGTGCCAGCAGTTTGCAGGCGGAGACCCAGTACTTC. Translated: CASSLQAETQYF.

The chain combines TRBV5-4 with TRBJ2-6; weak D call: TRBD1 (6 bases). The CDR3 extends over 16 amino acids. V was trimmed by 4 bases and J by 4 bases, leaving 15 bases between them. The V gene's germline CDR1 is SGHNT and CDR2 YYREEE (reference sequence). CDR3 DNA: TGTGCCAGCAGCCCCTGGGCAGGGACAGGGGCCAACGTCCTGACTTTC. This codes for CASSPWAGTGANVLTF.

The rearrangement joins TRBV11-2 to TRBJ2-1, with 8 positions matching TRBD2. The CDR3 covers 19 residues. CDR1 is SGHAT and CDR2 is FQNNGV in the germline V gene. V lost 4 bases to trimming and J lost 0 bases; unmatched junction nucleotides: 14. In nucleotides, the CDR3 is TGTGCCAGCAGCTCCCCTAGGGGGACTAGGCCTACCTCCTACAATGAGCAGTTCTTC. Its translation is CASSSPRGTRPTSYNEQFF.

This chain uses TRBV18 with TRBJ1-1, with D perhaps TRBD1 (6 bases). V lost 3 bases, J lost 7 bases, and 9 bases lay in between. CDR1 KGHSH and CDR2 LQKENI come from the germline V gene. There are 12 residues in the CDR3. The CDR3: CASSPTGHEAFF. CDR3 bases: TGTGCCAGCTCACCCACAGGGCATGAAGCTTTCTTT.

The chain recombines TRBV7-2 with TRBJ1-6, with D possibly matching TRBD1 (5 bases). The CDR3 spans 17 residues. The V gene's germline CDR1 is SGHTA and CDR2 FQGNSA. The ends were cut back, 1 base at V and 0 bases at J, with 10 bases in the middle. CDR3 nucleotide sequence: TGTGCCAGCAGCTTAGGGAACAGGAGCTCCTATAATTCACCCCTCCACTTT. Translation gives CASSLGNRSSYNSPLHF.

In nucleotides, the CDR3 is TGTGCCAGCAGCCATGACAGGAACACTGAAGCTTTCTTT. This gives the protein CASSHDRNTEAFF. The chain joins TRBV7-3 to TRBJ1-1, with D tentatively TRBD1 (5 bases). This CDR3 comprises 13 residues. The V end was cut by 5 bases, the J end by 1 base, with 8 bases between. Germline CDR1 is SGHTA and CDR2 is FQGTGA. Using reference TRBV7-3 and TRBJ1-1 for the parts outside the CDR3, the full variable domain is GAGVSQTPSNKVTEKGKYVELRCDPISGHTALYWYRQSLGQGPEFLIYFQGTGAADDSGLPNDRFFAVRPEGSVSTLKIQRTERGDSAVYLCASSHDRNTEAFFGQGTRLTVV.

In its sample, this clone was seen a few times. The rearrangement links TRBV18 to TRBJ1-5; D unresolved. Germline loops: CDR1 KGHSH, CDR2 LQKENI. The CDR3 is 14 amino acids. V gave up 1 base and J gave up 7 bases, with 11 bases separating them. CDR3: CASSPQRVGQPQHF. DNA of the CDR3: TGTGCCAGCTCACCACAGAGGGTGGGCCAGCCCCAGCATTTT. Full variable domain (rest looked up from reference TRBV18 and TRBJ1-5): NAGVMQNPRHLVRRRGQEARLRCSPMKGHSHVYWYRQLPEEGLKFMVYLQKENIIDESGMPKERFSAEFPKEGPSILRIQQVVRGDSAAYFCASSPQRVGQPQHFGDGTRLSIL.

DNA for the CDR3: TGCAGCGTTGTCTCCCGGAAAAACATTCAGTACTTC. Residues: CSVVSRKNIQYF. V and J are TRBV29-1 and TRBJ2-4; D unclear. The V end lost 4 bases, the J end lost 4 bases, and 8 bases lay between the germline ends. Germline V gene data show CDR1 as SQVTM and CDR2 as ANQGSEA. CDR3 length: 12 amino acids. Drawing the rest from reference TRBV29-1 and TRBJ2-4, the complete variable domain is SAVISQKPSRDICQRGTSLTIQCQVDSQVTMMFWYRQQPGQSLTLIATANQGSEATYESGFVIDKFPISRPNLTFSTLTVSNMSPEDSSIYLCSVVSRKNIQYFGAGTRLSVL.

This clone turned up a few times. V gene TRBV19 combines with J gene TRBJ1-5; 7 bases are a match to TRBD1. The germline V gene has CDR1 LNHDA and CDR2 SQIVND (reference sequence). Losses at the gene ends were 4 bases for V and 7 bases for J; bases not matched to a gene: 4. The CDR3 spans 13 residues. CDR3 loop: CASSTGGRQPQHF. In DNA form, the CDR3 reads TGTGCCAGTAGTACAGGGGGACGGCAGCCCCAGCATTTT.

The chain uses TRBV10-3 and TRBJ1-1; 7 bases align to TRBD1. This CDR3 has 16 amino acids. Germline lookup yields CDR1 ENHRY and CDR2 SYGVKD. Unmatched junction bases numbered 17, after V lost 10 bases and J lost 3 bases. CDR3 sequence: CATKRKEGAVDTEAFF. CDR3 DNA sequence: TGTGCCACAAAGAGGAAAGAGGGGGCTGTTGACACTGAAGCTTTCTTT.

The chain combines TRBV4-2 with TRBJ1-1; perhaps TRBD1 as D (6 bases). V gave up 4 bases and J gave up 4 bases, with 16 bases separating them. The CDR3 is 15 amino acids. Looked up from germline, CDR1 is LGHNA and CDR2 is YNFKEQ. The CDR3 loop reads CASSPLGGAGTEAFF. CDR3 in DNA: TGTGCCAGCAGCCCCTTGGGGGGGGCCGGCACTGAAGCTTTCTTT.

The V and J genes are TRBV9 and TRBJ2-2; 12 bases agree with TRBD2. J gave up 7 bases and V 5 bases, and 6 bases lay outside the gene matches. Germline assignment: CDR1 SGDLS and CDR2 YYNGEE. There are 15 residues in the CDR3. CDR3 residues: CASRASGGARGELFF. DNA of the CDR3: TGTGCCAGCAGGGCTAGCGGGGGGGCCCGCGGGGAGCTGTTTTTT.